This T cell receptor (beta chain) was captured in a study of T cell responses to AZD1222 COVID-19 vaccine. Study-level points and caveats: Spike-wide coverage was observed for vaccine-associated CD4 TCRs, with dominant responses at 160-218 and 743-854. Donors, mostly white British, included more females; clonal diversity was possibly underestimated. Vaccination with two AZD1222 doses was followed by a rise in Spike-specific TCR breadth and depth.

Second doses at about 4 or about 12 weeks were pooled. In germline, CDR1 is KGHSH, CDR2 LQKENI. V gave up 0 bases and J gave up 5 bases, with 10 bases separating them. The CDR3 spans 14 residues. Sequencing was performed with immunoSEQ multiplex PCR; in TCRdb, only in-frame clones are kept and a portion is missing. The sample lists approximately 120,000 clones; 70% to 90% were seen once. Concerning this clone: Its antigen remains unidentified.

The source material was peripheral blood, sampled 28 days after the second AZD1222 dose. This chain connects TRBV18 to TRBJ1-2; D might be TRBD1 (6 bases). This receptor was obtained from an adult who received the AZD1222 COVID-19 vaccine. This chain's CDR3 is CASSPPTQGYGYTF. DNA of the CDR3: TGTGCCAGCTCACCACCGACACAGGGTTATGGCTACACCTTC.